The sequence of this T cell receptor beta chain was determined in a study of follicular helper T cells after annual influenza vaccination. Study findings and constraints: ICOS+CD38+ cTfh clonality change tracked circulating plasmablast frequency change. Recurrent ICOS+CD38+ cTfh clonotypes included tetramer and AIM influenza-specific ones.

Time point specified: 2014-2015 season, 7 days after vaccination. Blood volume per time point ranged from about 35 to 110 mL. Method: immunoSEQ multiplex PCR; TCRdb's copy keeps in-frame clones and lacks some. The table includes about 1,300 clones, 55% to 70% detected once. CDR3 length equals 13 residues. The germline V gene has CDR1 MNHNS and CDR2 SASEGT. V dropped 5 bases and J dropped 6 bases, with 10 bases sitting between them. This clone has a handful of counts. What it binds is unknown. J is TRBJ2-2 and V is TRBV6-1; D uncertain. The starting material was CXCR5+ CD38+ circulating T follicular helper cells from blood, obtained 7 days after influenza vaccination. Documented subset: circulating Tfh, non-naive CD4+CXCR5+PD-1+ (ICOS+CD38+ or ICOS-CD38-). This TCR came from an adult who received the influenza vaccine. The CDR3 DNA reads TGTGCCAGCAGTATTCTAGGGTCCGGGGAGCTGTTTTTT. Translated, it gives CASSILGSGELFF.